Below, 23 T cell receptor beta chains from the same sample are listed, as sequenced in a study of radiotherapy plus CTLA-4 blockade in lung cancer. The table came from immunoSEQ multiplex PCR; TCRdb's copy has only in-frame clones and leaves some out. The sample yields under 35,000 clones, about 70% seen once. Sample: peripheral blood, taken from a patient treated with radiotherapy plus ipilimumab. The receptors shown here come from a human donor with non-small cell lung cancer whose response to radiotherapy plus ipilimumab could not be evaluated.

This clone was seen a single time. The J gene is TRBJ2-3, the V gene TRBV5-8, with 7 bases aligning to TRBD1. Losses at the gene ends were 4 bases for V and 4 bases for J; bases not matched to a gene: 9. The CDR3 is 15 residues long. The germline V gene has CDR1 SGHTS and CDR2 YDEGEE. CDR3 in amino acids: CASSKGQEAADTQYF. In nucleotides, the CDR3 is TGTGCCAGCAGCAAAGGACAGGAAGCTGCAGATACGCAGTATTTT.

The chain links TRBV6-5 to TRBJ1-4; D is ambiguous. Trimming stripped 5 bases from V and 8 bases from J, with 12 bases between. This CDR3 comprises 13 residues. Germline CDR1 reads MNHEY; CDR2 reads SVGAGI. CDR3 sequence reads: CASSDPLSEKLFF. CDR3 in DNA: TGTGCCAGCAGTGATCCCCTGAGCGAAAAACTGTTTTTT.

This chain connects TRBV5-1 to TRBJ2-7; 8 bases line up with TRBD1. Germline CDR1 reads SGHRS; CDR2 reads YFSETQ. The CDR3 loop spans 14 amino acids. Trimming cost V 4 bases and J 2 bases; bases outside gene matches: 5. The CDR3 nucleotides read TGCGCCAGCAGCGTACAGGGGGAGACCTACGAGCAGTACTTC. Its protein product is CASSVQGETYEQYF.

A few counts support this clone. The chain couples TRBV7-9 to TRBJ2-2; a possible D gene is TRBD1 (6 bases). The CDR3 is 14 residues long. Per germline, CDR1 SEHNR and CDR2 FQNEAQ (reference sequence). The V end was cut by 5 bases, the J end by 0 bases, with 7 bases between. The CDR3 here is CASSEGANTGELFF. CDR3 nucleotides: TGTGCCAGCAGCGAGGGGGCGAACACCGGGGAGCTGTTTTTT.

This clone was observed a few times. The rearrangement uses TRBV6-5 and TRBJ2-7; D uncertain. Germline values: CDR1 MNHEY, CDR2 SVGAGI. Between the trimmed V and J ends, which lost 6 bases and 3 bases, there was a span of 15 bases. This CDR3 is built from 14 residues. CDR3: CASRALGQNYEQYF. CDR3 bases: TGTGCCAGCAGGGCCCTTGGTCAGAACTACGAGCAGTACTTC.

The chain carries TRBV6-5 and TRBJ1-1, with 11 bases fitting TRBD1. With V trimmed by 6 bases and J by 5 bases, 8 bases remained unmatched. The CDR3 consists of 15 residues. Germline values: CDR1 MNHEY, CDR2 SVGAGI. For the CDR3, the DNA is TGTGCCAGCAGCTCTGGACAGGGGGCTGAGACTGAAGCTTTCTTT. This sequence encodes CASSSGQGAETEAFF.

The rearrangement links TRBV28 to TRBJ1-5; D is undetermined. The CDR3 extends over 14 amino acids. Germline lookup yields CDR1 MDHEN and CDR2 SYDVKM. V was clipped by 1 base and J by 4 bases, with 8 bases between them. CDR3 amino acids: CASSLSNGNQPQHF. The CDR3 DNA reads TGTGCCAGCAGTTTATCGAACGGGAATCAGCCCCAGCATTTT.

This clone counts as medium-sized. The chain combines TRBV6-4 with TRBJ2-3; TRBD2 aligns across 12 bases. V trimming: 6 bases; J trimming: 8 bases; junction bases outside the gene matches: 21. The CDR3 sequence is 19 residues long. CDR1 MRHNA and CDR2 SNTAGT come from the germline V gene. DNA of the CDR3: TGTGCCAGCAGATTCCCTAAGACAGTACCGGGACTAGCGGGTTCTACGCAGTATTTT. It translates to CASRFPKTVPGLAGSTQYF.

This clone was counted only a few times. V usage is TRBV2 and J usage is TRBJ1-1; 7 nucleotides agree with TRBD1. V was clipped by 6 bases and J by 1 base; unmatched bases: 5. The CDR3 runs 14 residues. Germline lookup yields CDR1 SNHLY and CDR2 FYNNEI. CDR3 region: CASSYDRANTEAFF. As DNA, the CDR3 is TGTGCCAGCAGCTACGACAGGGCGAACACTGAAGCTTTCTTT.

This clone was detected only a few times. The CDR3 bases are TGCGCCAGCAGCTTGGGTTCAGGGGCGTCGAAGACCCAGTACTTC. Translation: CASSLGSGASKTQYF. The chain uses TRBV5-1 and TRBJ2-5, with D perhaps matching TRBD1 (6 bases). The V gene's germline CDR1 is SGHRS and CDR2 YFSETQ. This CDR3 comprises 15 residues. Deletions cut 0 bases from V and 6 bases from J, with 15 bases between.

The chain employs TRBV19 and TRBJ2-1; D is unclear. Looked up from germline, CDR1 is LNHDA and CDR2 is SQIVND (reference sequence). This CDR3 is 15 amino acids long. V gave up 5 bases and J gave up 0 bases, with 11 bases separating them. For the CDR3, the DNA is TGTGCCAGTAGTGCCCCTGCGAGCTCCTACAATGAGCAGTTCTTC. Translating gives CASSAPASSYNEQFF.

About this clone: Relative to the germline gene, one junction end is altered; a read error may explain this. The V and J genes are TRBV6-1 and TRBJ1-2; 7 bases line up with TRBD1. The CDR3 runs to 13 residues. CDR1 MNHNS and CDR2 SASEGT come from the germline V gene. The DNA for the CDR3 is TGTGCCAGCAGTTATGCGACAGGGCATGGCCACACCTTC. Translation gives CASSYATGHGHTF.

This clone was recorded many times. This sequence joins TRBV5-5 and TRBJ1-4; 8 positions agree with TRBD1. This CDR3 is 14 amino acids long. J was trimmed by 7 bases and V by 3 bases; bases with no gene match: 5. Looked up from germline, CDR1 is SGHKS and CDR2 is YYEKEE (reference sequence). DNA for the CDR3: TGTGCCAGCAGCTCAGGGGGCCTAGGTGAAAAACTGTTTTTT. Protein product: CASSSGGLGEKLFF.

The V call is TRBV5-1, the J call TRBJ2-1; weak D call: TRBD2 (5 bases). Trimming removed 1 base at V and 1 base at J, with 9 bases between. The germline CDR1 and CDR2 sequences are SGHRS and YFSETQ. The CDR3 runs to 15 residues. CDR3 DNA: TGCGCCAGCAGCTTGATCGGGATTTCCTACAATGAGCAGTTCTTC. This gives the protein CASSLIGISYNEQFF. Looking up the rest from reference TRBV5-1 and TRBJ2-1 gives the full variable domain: KAGVTQTPRYLIKTRGQQVTLSCSPISGHRSVSWYQQTPGQGLQFLFEYFSETQRNKGNFPGRFSGRQFSNSRSEMNVSTLELGDSALYLCASSLIGISYNEQFFGPGTRLTVL.

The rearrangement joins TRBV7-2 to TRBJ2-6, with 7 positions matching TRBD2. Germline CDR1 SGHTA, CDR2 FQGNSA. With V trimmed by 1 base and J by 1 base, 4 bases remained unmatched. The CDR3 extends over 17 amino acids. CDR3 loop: CASSLVAGASGANVLTF. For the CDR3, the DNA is TGTGCCAGCAGCTTAGTAGCGGGTGCATCTGGGGCCAACGTCCTGACTTTC.

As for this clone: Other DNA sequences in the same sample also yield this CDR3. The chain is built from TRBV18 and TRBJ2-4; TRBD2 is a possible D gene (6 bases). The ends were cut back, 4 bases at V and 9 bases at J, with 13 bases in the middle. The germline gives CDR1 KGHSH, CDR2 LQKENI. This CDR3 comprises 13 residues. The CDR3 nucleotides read TGTGCCAGCTCACGCGGGGCAGATTTCATTCAGTACTTC. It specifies CASSRGADFIQYF.

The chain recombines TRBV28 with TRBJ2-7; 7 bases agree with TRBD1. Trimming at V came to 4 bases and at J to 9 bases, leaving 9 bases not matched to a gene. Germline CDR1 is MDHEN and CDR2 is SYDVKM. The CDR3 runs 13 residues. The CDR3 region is CASSWDRPSGQYF. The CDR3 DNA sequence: TGTGCCAGCAGTTGGGACAGACCAAGTGGGCAGTACTTC.

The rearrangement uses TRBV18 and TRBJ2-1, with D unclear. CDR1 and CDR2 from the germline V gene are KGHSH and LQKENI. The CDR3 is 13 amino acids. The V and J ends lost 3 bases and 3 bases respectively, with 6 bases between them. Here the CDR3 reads CASSPADYNEQFF. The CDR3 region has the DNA TGTGCCAGCTCACCCGCAGACTACAATGAGCAGTTCTTC.

The DNA of the CDR3 is TGTGCCAGCTCACCGGCAGCTAGAGATGGCTACACCTTC. It encodes CASSPAARDGYTF. The chain links TRBV18 to TRBJ1-2, with D uncertain. CDR3 length: 13 residues. CDR1 and CDR2 from the germline V gene are KGHSH and LQKENI. V dropped 3 bases and J dropped 6 bases, with 11 bases sitting between them.

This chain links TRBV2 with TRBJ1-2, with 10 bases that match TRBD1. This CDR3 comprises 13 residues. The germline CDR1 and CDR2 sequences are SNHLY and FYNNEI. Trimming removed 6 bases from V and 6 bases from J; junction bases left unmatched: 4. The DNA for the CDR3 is TGTGCCAGCAGAGTCGGGACAGGGGATGGCTACACCTTC. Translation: CASRVGTGDGYTF. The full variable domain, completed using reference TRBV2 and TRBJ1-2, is EPEVTQTPSHQVTQMGQEVILRCVPISNHLYFYWYRQILGQKVEFLVSFYNNEISEKSEIFDDQFSVERPDGSNFTLKIRSTKLEDSAMYFCASRVGTGDGYTFGSGTRLTVV.

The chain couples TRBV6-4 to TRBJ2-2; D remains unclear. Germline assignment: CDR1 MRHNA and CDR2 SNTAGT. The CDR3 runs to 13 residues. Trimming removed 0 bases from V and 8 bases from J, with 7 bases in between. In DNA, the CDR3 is TGTGCCAGCAGTGACTCGCAGTCAGGGGAGCTGTTTTTT. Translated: CASSDSQSGELFF.

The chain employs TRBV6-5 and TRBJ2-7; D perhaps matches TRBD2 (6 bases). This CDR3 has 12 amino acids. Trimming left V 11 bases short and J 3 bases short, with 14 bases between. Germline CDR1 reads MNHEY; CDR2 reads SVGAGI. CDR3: CALGAGLYEQYF. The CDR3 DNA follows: TGTGCCTTAGGAGCGGGCCTCTACGAGCAGTACTTC.

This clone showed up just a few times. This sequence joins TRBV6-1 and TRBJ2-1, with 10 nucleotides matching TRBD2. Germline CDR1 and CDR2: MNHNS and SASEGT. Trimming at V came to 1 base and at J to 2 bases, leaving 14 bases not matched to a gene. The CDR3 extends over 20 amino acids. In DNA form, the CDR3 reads TGTGCCAGCAGTGAAGAAGCGACTAGCGGGCCAGGCTTGGCCTACAATGAGCAGTTCTTC. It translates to CASSEEATSGPGLAYNEQFF.